Each of the 8 T cell receptor beta chains below was sequenced from the same sample in a study of blood T cell repertoires in COVID-19. Method: immunoSEQ multiplex PCR; TCRdb's copy keeps in-frame clones and lacks some. The sample lists approximately 280,000 clones, around 86% occurring once. Sequencing used peripheral blood. Every receptor here comes from a man aged 50 or older with acute or convalescent COVID-19.

This clone was recorded only once. The chain couples TRBV5-4 to TRBJ2-7; TRBD2 aligns across 10 bases. This CDR3 is 15 amino acids long. Losses at the gene ends were 4 bases for V and 0 bases for J; bases not matched to a gene: 4. Germline values: CDR1 SGHNT, CDR2 YYREEE (reference sequence). The CDR3 DNA follows: TGTGCCAGCAGCACGATAGCGGGGGGCTCCTACGAGCAGTACTTC. Amino acids: CASSTIAGGSYEQYF.

The chain couples TRBV2 to TRBJ1-6; no reliable D call. The germline V gene has CDR1 SNHLY and CDR2 FYNNEI. V was trimmed by 1 base and J by 3 bases, leaving 4 bases between them. The CDR3 is made up of 14 amino acids. This CDR3 is CASSEDGYNSPLHF. The CDR3 nucleotides are TGTGCCAGCAGTGAAGACGGCTATAATTCACCCCTCCACTTT.

The chain recombines TRBV2 with TRBJ1-3, with 9 nucleotides matching TRBD1. Germline values: CDR1 SNHLY, CDR2 FYNNEI. CDR3 length: 12 residues. Trimming took 11 bases from V and 2 from J; bases not matched to a gene: 1. CDR3 region: CAGTGPGNTIYF. The CDR3 bases are TGTGCCGGGACAGGGCCTGGAAACACCATATATTTT.

This clone has a handful of counts. The rearrangement uses TRBV5-1 and TRBJ1-1; tentative D call: TRBD1 (6 bases). This CDR3 region has 13 residues. CDR1 and CDR2 from the germline V gene are SGHRS and YFSETQ. The germline V and J ends were trimmed by 3 bases and 7 bases, with 13 bases remaining between them. CDR3 nucleotides: TGCGCCAGCAGCTCGCCGGGACAACGTGAAGCTTTCTTT. It encodes CASSSPGQREAFF.

Of note for this clone: One end of the junction varies from germline; a read error may be responsible. This same CDR3 is encoded by further DNA sequences in the sample. The chain uses TRBV24-1 and TRBJ2-1, with TRBD2 matching 11 bases. The CDR3 totals 14 residues. CDR1 KGHDR and CDR2 SFDVKD come from the germline V gene. The DNA for the CDR3 is TGTGCCACTAGTGATTTGACTAGCGGGGATGAGCAGTTCTTC. Protein: CATSDLTSGDEQFF.

This clone was detected only once. V is TRBV24-1 and J is TRBJ2-3; TRBD1 matches 8 bases. This CDR3 is built from 16 residues. CDR1 KGHDR and CDR2 SFDVKD come from the germline V gene. The V segment lost 2 bases and the J segment 2 bases; nucleotides outside the gene matches: 5. The DNA of the CDR3 is TGTGCCACCAGTGATTCGGACAGGGACAACACAGATACGCAGTATTTT. Residues: CATSDSDRDNTDTQYF.

This clone was seen just once. The gene calls are TRBV7-3 and TRBJ2-2; 8 bases agree with TRBD2. Germline CDR1 and CDR2: SGHTA and FQGTGA. V lost 5 bases, J lost 6 bases, and 5 bases stayed unmatched. The CDR3 is 14 residues long. CDR3 DNA sequence: TGTGCCAGCAGCGCGGGGGGTAGCGCCGGGGAGCTGTTTTTT. Its translation: CASSAGGSAGELFF.

The gene calls are TRBV2 and TRBJ2-1; 11 positions agree with TRBD2. Unmatched junction bases numbered 11, after V lost 4 bases and J lost 15 bases. The CDR3 has 14 amino acids. The V gene's germline CDR1 is SNHLY and CDR2 FYNNEI. This chain's CDR3 is CASSVLSGGAPPFF. CDR3 sequence (DNA): TGTGCCAGCAGTGTTCTTAGCGGGGGGGCCCCTCCGTTCTTC. Filled out from reference TRBV2 and TRBJ2-1, the complete variable domain reads EPEVTQTPSHQVTQMGQEVILRCVPISNHLYFYWYRQILGQKVEFLVSFYNNEISEKSEIFDDQFSVERPDGSNFTLKIRSTKLEDSAMYFCASSVLSGGAPPFFGPGTRLTVL.